This paragraph covers one T cell receptor (beta chain) sequence. Its antigen is as yet unknown. This entry comes from a study of T-cell memory formation after mild COVID-19. UMIs and sample barcodes were carried by the TCR alpha and TCR beta cDNA libraries that 5'RACE produced using constant-segment primers. TCRdb ran MiXCR on the 5' RACE reads and lists one entry per CDR3 protein. The sample includes hundreds of thousands of distinct CDR3 sequences, about 23% seen only once; the top ten take about an eighth. The CDR3 totals 16 residues. With V trimmed by 6 bases and J by 7 bases, 13 bases remained unmatched. Study-level results: For contracting clones, CD4+ ones sat mainly in CM and EM, CD8+ in EMRA. Day 15 to 85 contracting clones showed balanced CD4/CD8; later expanders leaned CD4+.

Sequenced material: PBMCs or a T cell subset sorted from them (not recorded which). The chain recombines TRBV12-3 or TRBV12-4 with TRBJ2-7; 12 nucleotides agree with TRBD1. This clonotype was obtained from an adult woman who had mild COVID-19 (a few samples of this study predate the infection). Cell type and time point are not known. CDR3 sequence (DNA): TGTGCCAGCAGACCTGGGGAGGGACAGGGGGCTCGGGAGCAGTACTTC. This gives the protein CASRPGEGQGAREQYF.